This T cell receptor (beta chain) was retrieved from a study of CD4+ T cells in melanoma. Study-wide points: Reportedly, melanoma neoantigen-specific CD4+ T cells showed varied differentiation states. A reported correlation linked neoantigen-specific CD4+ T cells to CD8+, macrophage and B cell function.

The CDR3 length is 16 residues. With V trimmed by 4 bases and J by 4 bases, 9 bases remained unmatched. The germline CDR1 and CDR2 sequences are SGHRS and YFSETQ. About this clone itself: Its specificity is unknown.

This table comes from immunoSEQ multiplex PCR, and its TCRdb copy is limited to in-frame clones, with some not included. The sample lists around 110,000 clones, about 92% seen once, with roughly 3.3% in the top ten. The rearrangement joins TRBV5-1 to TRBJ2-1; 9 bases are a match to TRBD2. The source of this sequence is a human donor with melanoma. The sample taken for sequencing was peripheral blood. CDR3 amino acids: CASSLGWLAGYNEQFF. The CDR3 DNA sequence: TGCGCCAGCAGCCTGGGATGGCTAGCGGGGTACAATGAGCAGTTCTTC.